This TCR beta chain was captured in a study of shared clonotypes between healthy human individuals. V lost 7 bases and J 7 bases, leaving 17 bases between the germline ends. This CDR3 is built from 14 residues. Looked up from germline, CDR1 is MNHNY and CDR2 is SVGAGI (reference sequence). A remark on this clone: Its antigen is still unknown.

Clones were read by immunoSEQ multiplex PCR, and TCRdb kept only the in-frame ones, dropping some. The table has about 2.4 million clones, over 85% seen once; the top ten hold approximately 0.36%. Nashville, Tennessee was home to all donors, who were Caucasian adults. Into CD45RA+ naive and CD45RA-negative memory subsets, the CD4+ cells were split. Regarding the study as a whole: The rarefaction results pointed to incomplete sorted-subset sequencing despite large depth. Larger estimated richness was generally seen in naive subsets than in memory subsets.

Material for sequencing was naive CD4+ T cells from PBMCs. Subset: CD45RA+ positively selected. This rearrangement joins TRBV6-6 to TRBJ1-5; D not resolved. The clonotype was recovered from a man between 18 and 29 years old in good health. Some clones in this sample may be carry-over from other donors' samples. The CDR3 coding sequence is TGTGCCAGCACCTGGGAGGGCACTGGGCAGCCCCAGCATTTT. Encoded protein: CASTWEGTGQPQHF.